The sequence of this T cell receptor beta chain was determined in a study of beta chain features in type 1 diabetes. Expressed TCRB transcripts were sequenced because the isolated RNA had all been reverse transcribed beforehand. TCRdb's copy holds only in-frame clones and misses some; the assay was immunoSEQ multiplex PCR. The sample records more than 85,000 clones, 30% to 50% being singletons. J lost 3 bases, V lost 7 bases, and 8 bases had no gene match. The CDR3 totals 14 residues. CDR1 is SNHLY and CDR2 is FYNNEI in the germline V gene. General study findings and limits: PCR could preferentially amplify shorter templates, alike in patients and controls.

A word on this clone: What it binds is unknown.

The specimen sequenced was stem cell memory CD4+ T cells from blood. The sequence came from a young woman in good health. V gene TRBV2 combines with J gene TRBJ1-1, with 7 positions matching TRBD1. CDR3 residues: CASTNRRGDTEAFF. The CDR3 DNA is TGTGCCAGCACCAATCGCAGGGGGGACACTGAAGCTTTCTTT.